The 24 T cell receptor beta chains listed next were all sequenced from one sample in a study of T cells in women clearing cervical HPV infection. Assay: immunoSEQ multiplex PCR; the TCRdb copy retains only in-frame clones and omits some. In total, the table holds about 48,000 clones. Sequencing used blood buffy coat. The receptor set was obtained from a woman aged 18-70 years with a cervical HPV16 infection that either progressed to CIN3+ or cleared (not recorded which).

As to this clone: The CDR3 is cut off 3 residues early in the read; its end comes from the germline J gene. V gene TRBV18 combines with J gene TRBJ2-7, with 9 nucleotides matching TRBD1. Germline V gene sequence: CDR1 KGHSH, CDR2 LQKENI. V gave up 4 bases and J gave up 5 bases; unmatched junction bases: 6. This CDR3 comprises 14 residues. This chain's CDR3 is CASSRTGTGNEQYF. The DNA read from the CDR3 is TGTGCCAGCTCACGCACCGGGACAGGGAACGAG.

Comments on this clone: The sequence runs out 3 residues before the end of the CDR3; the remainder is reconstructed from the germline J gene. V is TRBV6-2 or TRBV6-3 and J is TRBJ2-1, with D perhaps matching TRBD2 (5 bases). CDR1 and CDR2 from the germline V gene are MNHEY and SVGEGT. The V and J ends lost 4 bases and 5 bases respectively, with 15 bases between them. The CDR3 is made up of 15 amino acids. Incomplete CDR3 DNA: TGTGCCAGCAGTTTTCCCGCGGGTGTGAACAATGAG. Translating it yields CASSFPAGVNNE. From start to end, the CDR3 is CASSFPAGVNNEQFF.

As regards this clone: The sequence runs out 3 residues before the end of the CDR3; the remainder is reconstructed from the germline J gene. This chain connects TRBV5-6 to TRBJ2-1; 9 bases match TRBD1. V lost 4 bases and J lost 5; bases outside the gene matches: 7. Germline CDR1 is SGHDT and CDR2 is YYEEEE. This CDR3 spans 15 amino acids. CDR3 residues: CASSQGQGRNNEQFF. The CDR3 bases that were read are TGTGCCAGCAGCCAGGGACAGGGTAGAAACAATGAG.

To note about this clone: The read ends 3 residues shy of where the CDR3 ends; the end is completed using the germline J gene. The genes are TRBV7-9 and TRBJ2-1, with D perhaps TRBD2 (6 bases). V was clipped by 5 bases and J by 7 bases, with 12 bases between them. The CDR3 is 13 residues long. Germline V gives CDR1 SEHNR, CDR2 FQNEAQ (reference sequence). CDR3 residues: CASSPGLPNEQFF. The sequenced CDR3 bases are TGTGCCAGCAGCCCCGGACTACCTAATGAG.

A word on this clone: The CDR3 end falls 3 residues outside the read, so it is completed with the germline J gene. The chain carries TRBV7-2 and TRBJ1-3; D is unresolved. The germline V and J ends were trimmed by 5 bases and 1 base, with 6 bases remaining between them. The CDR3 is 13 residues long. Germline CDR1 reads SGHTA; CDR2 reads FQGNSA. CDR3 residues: CASSASSGNTIYF. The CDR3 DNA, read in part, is TGTGCCAGCAGCGCCAGTTCTGGAAACACC.

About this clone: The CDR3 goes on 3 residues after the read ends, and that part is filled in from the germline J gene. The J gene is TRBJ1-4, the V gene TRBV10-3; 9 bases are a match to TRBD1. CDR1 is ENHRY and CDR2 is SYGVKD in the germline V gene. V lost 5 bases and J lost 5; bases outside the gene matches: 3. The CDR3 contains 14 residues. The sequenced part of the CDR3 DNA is TGTGCCATCAGTTCCGGGACAGGGAATGAAAAA. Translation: CAISSGTGNEK. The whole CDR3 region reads CAISSGTGNEKLFF.

The CDR3 spells CSVDALLAGGKETQYF. CDR3 bases read: TGCAGCGTTGACGCATTACTAGCGGGAGGCAAAGAGACC. V is TRBV29-1 and J is TRBJ2-5, with 12 bases lining up with TRBD2. The read ends 3 residues shy of where the CDR3 ends; the end is completed using the germline J gene. The CDR3 runs to 16 residues. Germline values: CDR1 SQVTM, CDR2 ANQGSEA. Losses at the gene ends were 3 bases for V and 3 bases for J; bases not matched to a gene: 8.

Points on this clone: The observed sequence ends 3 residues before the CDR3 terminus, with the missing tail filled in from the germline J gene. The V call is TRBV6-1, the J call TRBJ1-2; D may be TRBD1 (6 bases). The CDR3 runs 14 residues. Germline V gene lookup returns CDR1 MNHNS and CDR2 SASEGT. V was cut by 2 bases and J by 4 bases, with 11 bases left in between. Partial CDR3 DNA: TGTGCCAGCAGTGAAAGGGCAGGGGCCTATGGC. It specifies CASSERAGAYG. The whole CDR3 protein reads CASSERAGAYGYTF.

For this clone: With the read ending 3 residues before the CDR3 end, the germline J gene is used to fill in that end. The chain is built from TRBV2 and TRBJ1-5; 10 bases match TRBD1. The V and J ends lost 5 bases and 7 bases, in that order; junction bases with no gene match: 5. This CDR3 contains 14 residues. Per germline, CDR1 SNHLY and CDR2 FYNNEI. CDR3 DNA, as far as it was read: TGTGCCAGCAGTCGGGACAGGGGTGCCCAGCCC. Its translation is CASSRDRGAQP. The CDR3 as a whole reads CASSRDRGAQPQHF.

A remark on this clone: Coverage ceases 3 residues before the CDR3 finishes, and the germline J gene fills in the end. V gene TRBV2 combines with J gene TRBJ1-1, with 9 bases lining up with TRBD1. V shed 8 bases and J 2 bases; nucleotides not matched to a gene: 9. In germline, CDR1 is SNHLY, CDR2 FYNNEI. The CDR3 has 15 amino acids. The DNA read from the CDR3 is TGTGCCAGCGATTCACCGGGACAGGGCAACACTGAA. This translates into CASDSPGQGNTE. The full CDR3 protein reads CASDSPGQGNTEAFF.

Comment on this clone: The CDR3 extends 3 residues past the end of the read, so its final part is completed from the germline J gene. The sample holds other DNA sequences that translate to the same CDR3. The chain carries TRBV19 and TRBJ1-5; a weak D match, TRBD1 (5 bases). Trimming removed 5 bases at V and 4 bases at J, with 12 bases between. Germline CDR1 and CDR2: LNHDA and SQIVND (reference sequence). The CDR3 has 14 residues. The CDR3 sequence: CASSPTGGNQPQHF. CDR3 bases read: TGTGCCAGTAGTCCGACGGGGGGAAATCAGCCC.

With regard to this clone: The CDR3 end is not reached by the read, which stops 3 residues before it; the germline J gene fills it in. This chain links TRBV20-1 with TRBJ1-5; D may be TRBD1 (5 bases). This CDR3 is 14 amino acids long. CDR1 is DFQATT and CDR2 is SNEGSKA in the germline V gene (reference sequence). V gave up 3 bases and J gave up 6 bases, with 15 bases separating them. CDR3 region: CSARESGSSQPQHF. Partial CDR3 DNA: TGCAGTGCTAGGGAGTCAGGGTCGAGTCAGCCC.

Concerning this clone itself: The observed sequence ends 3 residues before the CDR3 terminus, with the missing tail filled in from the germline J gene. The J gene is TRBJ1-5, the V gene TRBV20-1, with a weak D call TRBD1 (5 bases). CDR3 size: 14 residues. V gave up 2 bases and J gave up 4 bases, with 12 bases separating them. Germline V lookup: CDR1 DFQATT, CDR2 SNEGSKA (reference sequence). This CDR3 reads CSARPGLQNQPQHF. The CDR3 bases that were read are TGCAGTGCTAGACCGGGACTGCAAAATCAGCCC.

This CDR3 reads CASSKPTDYGYTF. The sequenced CDR3 bases are TGTGCCAGCAGCAAGCCCACAGACTATGGC. This sequence joins TRBV11-2 and TRBJ1-2; D remains unclear. The observed sequence ends 3 residues before the CDR3 terminus, with the missing tail filled in from the germline J gene. V was cut by 5 bases and J by 3 bases, with 10 bases left in between. Germline CDR1 is SGHAT and CDR2 is FQNNGV. This CDR3 spans 13 amino acids.

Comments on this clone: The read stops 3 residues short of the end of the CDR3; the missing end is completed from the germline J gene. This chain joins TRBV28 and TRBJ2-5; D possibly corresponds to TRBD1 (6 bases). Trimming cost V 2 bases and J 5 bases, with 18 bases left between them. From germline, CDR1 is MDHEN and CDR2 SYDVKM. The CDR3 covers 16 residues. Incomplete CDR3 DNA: TGTGCCAGCAGTTTACCAGGGGTAAATAGAGGGGAGACC. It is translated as CASSLPGVNRGET. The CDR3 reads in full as CASSLPGVNRGETQYF.

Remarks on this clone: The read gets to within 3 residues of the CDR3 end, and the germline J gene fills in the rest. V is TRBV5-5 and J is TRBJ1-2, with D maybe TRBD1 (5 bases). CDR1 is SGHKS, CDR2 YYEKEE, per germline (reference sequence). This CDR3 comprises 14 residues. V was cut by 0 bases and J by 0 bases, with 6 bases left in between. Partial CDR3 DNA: TGTGCCAGCAGCTTGGGGACAACTAACTATGGC. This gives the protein CASSLGTTNYG. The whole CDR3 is CASSLGTTNYGYTF.

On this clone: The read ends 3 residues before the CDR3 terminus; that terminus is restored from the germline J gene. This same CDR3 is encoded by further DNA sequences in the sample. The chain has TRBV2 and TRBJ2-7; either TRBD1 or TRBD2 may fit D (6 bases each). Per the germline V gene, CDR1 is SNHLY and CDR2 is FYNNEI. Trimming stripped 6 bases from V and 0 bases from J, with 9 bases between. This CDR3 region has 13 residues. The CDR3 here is CASRRDTSYEQYF. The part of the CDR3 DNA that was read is TGTGCCAGCAGGCGGGACACCTCCTACGAG.

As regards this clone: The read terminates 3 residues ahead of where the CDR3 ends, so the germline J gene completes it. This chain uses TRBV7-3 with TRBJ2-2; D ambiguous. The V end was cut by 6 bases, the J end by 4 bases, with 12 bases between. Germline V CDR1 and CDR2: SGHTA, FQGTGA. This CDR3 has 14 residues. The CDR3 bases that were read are TGTGCCAGCAGTCCCACCCGGGTCACCGGGGAG. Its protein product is CASSPTRVTGE. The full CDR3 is CASSPTRVTGELFF.

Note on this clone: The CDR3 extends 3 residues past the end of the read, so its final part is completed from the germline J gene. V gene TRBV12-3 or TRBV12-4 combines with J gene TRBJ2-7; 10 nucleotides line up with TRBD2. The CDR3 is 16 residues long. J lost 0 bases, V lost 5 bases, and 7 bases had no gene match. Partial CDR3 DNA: TGTGCCAGCAGTCCTGGACTAGCGGAAAGCTCCTACGAG. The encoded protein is CASSPGLAESSYE. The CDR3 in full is CASSPGLAESSYEQYF.

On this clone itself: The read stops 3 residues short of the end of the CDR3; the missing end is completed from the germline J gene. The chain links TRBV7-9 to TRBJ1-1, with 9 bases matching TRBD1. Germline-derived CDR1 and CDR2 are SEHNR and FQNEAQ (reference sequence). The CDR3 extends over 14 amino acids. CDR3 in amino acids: CASGQGLGMGEAFF. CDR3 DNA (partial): TGTGCCAGTGGACAGGGGCTAGGAATGGGGGAA. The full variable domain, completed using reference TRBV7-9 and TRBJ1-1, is DTGVSQNPRHKITKRGQNVTFRCDPISEHNRLYWYRQTLGQGPEFLTYFQNEAQLEKSRLLSDRFSAERPKGSFSTLEIQRTEQGDSAMYLCASGQGLGMGEAFFGQGTRLTVV.

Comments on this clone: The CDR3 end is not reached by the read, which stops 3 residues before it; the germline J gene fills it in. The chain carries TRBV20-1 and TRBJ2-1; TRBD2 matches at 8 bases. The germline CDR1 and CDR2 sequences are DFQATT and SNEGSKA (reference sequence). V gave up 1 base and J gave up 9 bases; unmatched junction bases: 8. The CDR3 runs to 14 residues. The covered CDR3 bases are TGCAGTGCTAGAGGTGTCCTCGGGAGGGGTGAG. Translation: CSARGVLGRGE. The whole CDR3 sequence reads CSARGVLGRGEQFF.

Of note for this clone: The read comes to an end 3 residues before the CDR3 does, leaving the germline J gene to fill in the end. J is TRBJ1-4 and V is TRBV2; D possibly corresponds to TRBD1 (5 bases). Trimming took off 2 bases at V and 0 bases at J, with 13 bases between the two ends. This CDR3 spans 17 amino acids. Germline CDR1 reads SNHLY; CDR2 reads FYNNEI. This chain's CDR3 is CASSELGQGATNEKLFF. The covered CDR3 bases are TGTGCCAGCAGTGAATTGGGTCAGGGCGCAACTAATGAAAAA.

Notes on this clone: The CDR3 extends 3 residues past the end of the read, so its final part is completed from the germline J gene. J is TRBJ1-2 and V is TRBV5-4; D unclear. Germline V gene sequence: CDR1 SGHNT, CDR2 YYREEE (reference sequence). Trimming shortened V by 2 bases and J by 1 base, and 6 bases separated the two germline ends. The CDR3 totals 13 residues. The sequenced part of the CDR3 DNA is TGTGCCAGCAGCTTAGAGGTTAACTATGGC. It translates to CASSLEVNYG. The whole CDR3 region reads CASSLEVNYGYTF.

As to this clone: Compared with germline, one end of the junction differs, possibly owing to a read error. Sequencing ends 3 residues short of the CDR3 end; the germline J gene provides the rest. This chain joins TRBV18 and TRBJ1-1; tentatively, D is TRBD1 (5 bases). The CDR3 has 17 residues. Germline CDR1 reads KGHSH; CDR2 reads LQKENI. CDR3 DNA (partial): TGTGCCAGCTCCCCCCGGCGGGGCACGGGGATGAACGCTGAA. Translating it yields CASSPRRGTGMNAE. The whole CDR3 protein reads CASSPRRGTGMNAEAFF.